Listed below are T cell receptor beta chains from one sample, sequenced in a study of human T cells and chemical hapten exposure. Using its own MiXCR run on the RACE reads, TCRdb lists one record per CDR3 protein. This table has about 37,000 distinct CDR3 sequences, around 6.4% appearing once. This material consisted of whole blood, taken in connection with sensitization to the hapten diphenylcyclopropenone (DPC). The source of these receptors is a woman younger than 45 with alopecia areata. Some clones in this sample may be carry-over from other donors' samples. CDR3s include the opening cysteine and the closing phenylalanine or tryptophan. D genes are given only for firm matches. Only part of the rows carry a size: once, few, many, or a class if the clone is expanded.

clone_size cdr3_length j_call d_call v_call cdr3_nt cdr3_aa
many 15 TRBJ1-1 TRBD1 TRBV6-5 TGTGCCAGCAGTTACGGGACAGGAACATTCGTTGAAGCTTTCTTT CASSYGTGTFVEAFF
many 17 TRBJ2-3 TRBD2 TRBV4-2 TGTGCCAGCAGCCAAGATGGCCAGCGGGGGGGCGGAGATACGCAGTATTTT CASSQDGQRGGGDTQYF
- 14 TRBJ2-3 - TRBV7-2 TGTGCCAGCAGCTTCGGGGGTACCCAGGCTACGCAGTATTTT CASSFGGTQATQYF
many 13 TRBJ2-2 - TRBV6-4 TGTGCCAGCAAACTACTAGTTTCCGGGGAGCTGTTTTTT CASKLLVSGELFF
- 19 TRBJ1-1 TRBD1 TRBV28 TGTGCCAGCAGCATATGGGGAATCCGGGACAGCGATCTGAACACTGAAGCTTTCTTT CASSIWGIRDSDLNTEAFF
- 13 TRBJ1-1 - TRBV4-3 TGCGCCAGCAGCCCCACGGGGGAGACGGAAGCTTTCTTT CASSPTGETEAFF
few 14 TRBJ2-2 - TRBV12-3/TRBV12-4 TGTGCCAGCAGTTTACTGGGTAGTGCCGGGGAGCTGTTTTTT CASSLLGSAGELFF
many 16 TRBJ2-7 - TRBV4-2 TGTGCCAGCAGCCTAGAAGCACGGCAGGGGCTCTACGAGCAGTACTTC CASSLEARQGLYEQYF
many 14 TRBJ1-1 TRBD1 TRBV5-1 TGCGCCAGCAGCGGGGGACAGATGAACACTGAAGCTTTCTTT CASSGGQMNTEAFF
few 14 TRBJ2-7 - TRBV20-1 TGCAGTGCTAGAGGTCCTTCAGCGGGTATTGAGCAGTACTTC CSARGPSAGIEQYF
many 15 TRBJ2-3 - TRBV12-3/TRBV12-4 TGTGCCAGCAGTTTATCGGCAGGGAATGCAGATACGCAGTATTTT CASSLSAGNADTQYF
many 15 TRBJ1-5 - TRBV7-2 TGTGCCAGCAGCCTTACGGGGGGCGGAGGTCAGCCCCAGCATTTT CASSLTGGGGQPQHF
few 11 TRBJ2-5 - TRBV6-6 TGTGCCAGCCTTATTTCAGAGACCCAGTACTTC CASLISETQYF
many 16 TRBJ2-2 - TRBV5-5 TGTGCCAGCAGCTTGGAGAGCAGGACTTACACCGGGGAGCTGTTTTTT CASSLESRTYTGELFF
many 14 TRBJ1-1 - TRBV3-1 TGTGCCAGCAGCCCCGGGCTCACGGTGACTGAAGCTTTCTTT CASSPGLTVTEAFF
few 13 TRBJ1-2 TRBD1 TRBV29-1 TGCAGCGATGGAGACAGGGGAGGCTATGGCTACACCTTC CSDGDRGGYGYTF
many 15 TRBJ1-4 TRBD1 TRBV6-6 TGTGCCAGCAAAAAACGTACAGGGGTGGATGAAAAACTGTTTTTT CASKKRTGVDEKLFF
many 14 TRBJ1-6 TRBD1 TRBV7-9 TGTGCCAGCACCGGGACAGAATTTAATTCACCCCTCCACTTT CASTGTEFNSPLHF
medium-sized 12 TRBJ1-1 - TRBV6-4 TGTGCCAGCAGATCAGGGAGCGCTGAAGCTTTCTTT CASRSGSAEAFF
few 15 TRBJ2-7 - TRBV28 TGTGCCAGCAGTTTGTGGAGCAGGATCGGGAACGAGCAGTACTTC CASSLWSRIGNEQYF
many 13 TRBJ2-2 - TRBV5-6 TGTGCCAGCAGCCCCAACTCCCCCGGGGAGCTGTTTTTT CASSPNSPGELFF
few 13 TRBJ2-2 - TRBV7-2 TGTGCCAGCAGCTTAAGCCTTATCGGGGAGCTGTTTTTT CASSLSLIGELFF